This T cell receptor (beta chain) was sequenced in a study of cytomegalovirus exposure and HLA in healthy donors. As regards this clone: At one of its ends the junction is not consistent with the germline gene, which may arise from a read error. Other nucleotide sequences from this sample produce the same CDR3.

Primers: 60 Vbeta forward and 13 Jbeta reverse. Method: immunoSEQ multiplex PCR; TCRdb's copy keeps in-frame clones and lacks some. The table shows approximately 270,000 clones, with over 70% occurring only once. Sequenced sample: PBMCs. The source is a girl aged 2 to 10 in good health and CMV-seronegative.

The DNA for the CDR3 is TGTGCCAGCACGGAGGGCTCCTATAATTCCCCCCTCCACTTT. As protein: CASTEGSYNSPLHF. The chain is built from TRBV9 and TRBJ1-6, with D uncertain. The CDR3 consists of 14 residues. CDR1 is SGDLS, CDR2 YYNGEE, per germline.